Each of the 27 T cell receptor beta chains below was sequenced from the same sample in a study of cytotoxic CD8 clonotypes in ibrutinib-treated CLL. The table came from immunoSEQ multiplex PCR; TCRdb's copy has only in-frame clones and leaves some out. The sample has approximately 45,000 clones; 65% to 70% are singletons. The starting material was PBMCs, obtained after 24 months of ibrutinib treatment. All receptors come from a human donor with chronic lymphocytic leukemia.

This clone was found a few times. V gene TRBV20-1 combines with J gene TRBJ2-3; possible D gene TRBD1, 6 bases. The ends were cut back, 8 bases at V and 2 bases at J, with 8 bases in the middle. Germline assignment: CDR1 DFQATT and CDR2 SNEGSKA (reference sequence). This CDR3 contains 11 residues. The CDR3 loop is CSNRATDTQYF. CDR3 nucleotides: TGCAGTAACAGGGCCACAGATACGCAGTATTTT.

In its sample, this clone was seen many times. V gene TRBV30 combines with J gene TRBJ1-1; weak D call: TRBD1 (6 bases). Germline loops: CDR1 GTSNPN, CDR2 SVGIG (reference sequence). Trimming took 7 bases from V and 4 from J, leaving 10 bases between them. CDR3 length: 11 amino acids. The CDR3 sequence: CASSTGTEAFF. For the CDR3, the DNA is TGTGCCTCTTCGACAGGCACTGAAGCTTTCTTT.

The CDR3 DNA reads TGTGCCAGCAGCCCGACAGGGGGAGGCTACACCTTC. Residues: CASSPTGGGYTF. The V and J genes are TRBV6-5 and TRBJ1-2; 9 nucleotides agree with TRBD1. Trimming cost V 6 bases and J 8 bases; bases outside gene matches: 4. Germline assignment: CDR1 MNHEY and CDR2 SVGAGI. The CDR3 sequence is 12 residues long.

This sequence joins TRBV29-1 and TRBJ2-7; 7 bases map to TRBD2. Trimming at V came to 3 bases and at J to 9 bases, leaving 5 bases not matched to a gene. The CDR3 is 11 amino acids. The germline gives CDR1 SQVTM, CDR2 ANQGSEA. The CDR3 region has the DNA TGCAGCGTTGACGACTGGGAGGGGCAGTACTTC. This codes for CSVDDWEGQYF.

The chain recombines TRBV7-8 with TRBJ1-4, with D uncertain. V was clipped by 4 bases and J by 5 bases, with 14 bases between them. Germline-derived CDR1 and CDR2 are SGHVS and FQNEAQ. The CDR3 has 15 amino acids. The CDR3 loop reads CASSWTPGRNEKLFF. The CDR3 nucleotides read TGTGCCAGCAGCTGGACTCCCGGGAGGAATGAAAAACTGTTTTTT.

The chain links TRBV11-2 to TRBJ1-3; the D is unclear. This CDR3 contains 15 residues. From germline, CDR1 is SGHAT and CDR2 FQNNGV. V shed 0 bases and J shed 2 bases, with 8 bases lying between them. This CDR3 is CASSLDVATGNTIYF. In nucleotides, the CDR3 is TGTGCCAGCAGCTTAGATGTCGCGACTGGAAACACCATATATTTT.

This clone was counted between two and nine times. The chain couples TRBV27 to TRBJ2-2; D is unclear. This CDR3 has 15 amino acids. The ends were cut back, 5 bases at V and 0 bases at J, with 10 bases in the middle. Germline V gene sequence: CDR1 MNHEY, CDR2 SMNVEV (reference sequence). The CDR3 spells CASSLRNTNTGELFF. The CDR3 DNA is TGTGCCAGCAGTCTCCGGAATACGAACACCGGGGAGCTGTTTTTT.

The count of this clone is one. This CDR3 is CASSRTSGVYEQYF. The CDR3 DNA reads as TGTGCCAGCAGTAGGACTAGCGGGGTGTACGAGCAGTACTTC. The V and J genes are TRBV6-1 and TRBJ2-7; 12 bases map to TRBD2. Trimming took 5 bases from V and 4 from J; bases not matched to a gene: 3. The CDR3 has 14 residues. CDR1 and CDR2 (germline): MNHNS, SASEGT.

CDR3 sequence reads: CSVEDFPKLAGEVTDTQYF. The CDR3 nucleotides are TGCAGCGTTGAAGATTTTCCAAAACTAGCGGGAGAGGTGACAGATACGCAGTATTTT. The chain is built from TRBV29-1 and TRBJ2-3, with 11 nucleotides matching TRBD2. CDR3 size: 19 residues. In germline, CDR1 is SQVTM, CDR2 ANQGSEA. V was pared by 0 bases and J by 3 bases, with 14 bases of the junction left unmatched.

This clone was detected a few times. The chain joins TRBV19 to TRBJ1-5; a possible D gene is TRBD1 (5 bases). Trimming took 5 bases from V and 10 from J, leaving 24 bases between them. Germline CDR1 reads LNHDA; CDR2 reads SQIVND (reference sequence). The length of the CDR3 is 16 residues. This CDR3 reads CASSDPGRGSAAPQHF. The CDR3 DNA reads TGTGCCAGTAGTGACCCAGGGCGGGGATCGGCTGCTCCCCAGCATTTT.

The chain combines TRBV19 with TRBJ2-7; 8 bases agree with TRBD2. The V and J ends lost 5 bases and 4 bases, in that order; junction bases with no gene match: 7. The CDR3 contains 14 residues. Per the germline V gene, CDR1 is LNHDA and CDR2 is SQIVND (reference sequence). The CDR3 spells CASSGDGGAYEQYF. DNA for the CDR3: TGTGCCAGTAGTGGCGACGGGGGGGCATACGAGCAGTACTTC.

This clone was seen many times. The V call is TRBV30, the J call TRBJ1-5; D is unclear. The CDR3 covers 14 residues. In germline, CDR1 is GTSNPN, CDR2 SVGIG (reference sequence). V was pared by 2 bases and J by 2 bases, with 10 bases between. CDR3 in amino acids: CAWSFGPGNQPQHF. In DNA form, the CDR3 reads TGTGCCTGGAGTTTCGGACCGGGCAATCAGCCCCAGCATTTT.

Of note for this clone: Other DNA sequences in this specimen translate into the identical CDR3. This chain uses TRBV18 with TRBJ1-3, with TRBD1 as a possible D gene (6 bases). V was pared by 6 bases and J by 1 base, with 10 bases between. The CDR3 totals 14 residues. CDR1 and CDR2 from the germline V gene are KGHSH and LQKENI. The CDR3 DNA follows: TGTGCCAGCTCTCCTACAGGGTCTGGAAACACCATATATTTT. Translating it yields CASSPTGSGNTIYF.

In DNA form, the CDR3 reads TGTGCCAGCAGTTACTCGGCAGGACTTAGCAATCAGCCCCAGCATTTT. It encodes CASSYSAGLSNQPQHF. The V and J genes are TRBV6-6 and TRBJ1-5; D remains unclear. Deletions cut 0 bases from V and 0 bases from J, with 9 bases between. The CDR3 has 16 residues. CDR1 and CDR2 (germline): MNHNY, SVGAGI (reference sequence).

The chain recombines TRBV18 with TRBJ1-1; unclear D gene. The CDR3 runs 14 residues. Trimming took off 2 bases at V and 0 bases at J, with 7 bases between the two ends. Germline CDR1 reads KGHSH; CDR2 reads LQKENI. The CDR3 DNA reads TGTGCCAGCTCACCAGCGAACGTGAACACTGAAGCTTTCTTT. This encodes CASSPANVNTEAFF.

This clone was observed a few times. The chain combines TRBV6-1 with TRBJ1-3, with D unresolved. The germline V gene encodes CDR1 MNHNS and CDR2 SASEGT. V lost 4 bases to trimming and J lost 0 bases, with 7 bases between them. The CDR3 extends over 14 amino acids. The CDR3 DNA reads TGTGCCAGCAGTGTTACTTTCTCTGGAAACACCATATATTTT. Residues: CASSVTFSGNTIYF.

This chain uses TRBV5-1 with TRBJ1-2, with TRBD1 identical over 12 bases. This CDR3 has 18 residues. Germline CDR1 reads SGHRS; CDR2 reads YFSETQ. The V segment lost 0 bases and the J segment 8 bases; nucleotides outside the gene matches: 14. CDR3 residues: CASSLAFFSRDRGLGYTF. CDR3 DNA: TGCGCCAGCAGCTTGGCCTTCTTCTCCCGGGACAGGGGGCTAGGCTACACCTTC. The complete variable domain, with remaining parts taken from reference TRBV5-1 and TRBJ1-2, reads KAGVTQTPRYLIKTRGQQVTLSCSPISGHRSVSWYQQTPGQGLQFLFEYFSETQRNKGNFPGRFSGRQFSNSRSEMNVSTLELGDSALYLCASSLAFFSRDRGLGYTFGSGTRLTVV.

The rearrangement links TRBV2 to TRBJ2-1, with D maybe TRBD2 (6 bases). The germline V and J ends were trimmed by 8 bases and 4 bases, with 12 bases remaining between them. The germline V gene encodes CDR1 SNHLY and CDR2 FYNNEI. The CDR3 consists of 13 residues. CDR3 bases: TGTGCCAGCCAAGCGGGCCAATACAATGAGCAGTTCTTC. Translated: CASQAGQYNEQFF.

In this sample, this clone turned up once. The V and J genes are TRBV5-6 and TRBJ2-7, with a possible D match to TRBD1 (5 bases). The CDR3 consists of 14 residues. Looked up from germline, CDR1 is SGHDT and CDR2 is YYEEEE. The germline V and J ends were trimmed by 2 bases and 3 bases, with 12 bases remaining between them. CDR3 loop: CASSLPGPFYEQYF. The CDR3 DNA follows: TGTGCCAGCAGCTTACCAGGGCCCTTCTACGAGCAGTACTTC.

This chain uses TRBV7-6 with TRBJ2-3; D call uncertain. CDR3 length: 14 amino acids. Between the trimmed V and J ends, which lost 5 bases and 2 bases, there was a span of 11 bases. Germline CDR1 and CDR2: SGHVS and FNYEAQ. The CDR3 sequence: CASSPWVNTDTQYF. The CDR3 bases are TGTGCCAGCAGCCCTTGGGTGAACACAGATACGCAGTATTTT. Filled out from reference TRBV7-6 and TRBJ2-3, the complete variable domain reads GAGVSQSPRYKVTKRGQDVALRCDPISGHVSLYWYRQALGQGPEFLTYFNYEAQQDKSGLPNDRFSAERPEGSISTLTIQRTEQRDSAMYRCASSPWVNTDTQYFGPGTRLTVL.

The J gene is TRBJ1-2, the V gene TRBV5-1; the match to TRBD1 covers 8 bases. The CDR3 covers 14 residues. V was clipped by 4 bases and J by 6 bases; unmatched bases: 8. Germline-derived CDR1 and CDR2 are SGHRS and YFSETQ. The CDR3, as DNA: TGCGCCAGCAGCAGAGGACAGGGCGGGGATGGCTACACCTTC. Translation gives CASSRGQGGDGYTF.

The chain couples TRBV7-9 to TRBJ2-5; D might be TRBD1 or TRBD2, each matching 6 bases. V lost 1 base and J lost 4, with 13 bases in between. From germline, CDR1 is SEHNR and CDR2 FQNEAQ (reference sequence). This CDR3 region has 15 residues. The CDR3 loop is CASSLGRRGRETQYF. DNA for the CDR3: TGTGCCAGCAGCTTAGGGCGGAGGGGGAGAGAGACCCAGTACTTC.

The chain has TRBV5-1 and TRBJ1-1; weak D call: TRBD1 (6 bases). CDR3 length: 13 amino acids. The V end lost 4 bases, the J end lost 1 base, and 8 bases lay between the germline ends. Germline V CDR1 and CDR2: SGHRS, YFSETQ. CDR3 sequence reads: CASSADRNTEAFF. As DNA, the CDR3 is TGCGCCAGCAGCGCGGACAGGAACACTGAAGCTTTCTTT.

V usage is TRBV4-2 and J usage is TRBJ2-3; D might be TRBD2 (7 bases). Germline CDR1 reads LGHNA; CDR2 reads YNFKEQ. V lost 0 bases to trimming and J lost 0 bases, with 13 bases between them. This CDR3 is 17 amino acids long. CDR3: CASSQDPRGASTDTQYF. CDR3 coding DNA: TGTGCCAGCAGCCAAGATCCCCGGGGGGCTAGCACAGATACGCAGTATTTT.

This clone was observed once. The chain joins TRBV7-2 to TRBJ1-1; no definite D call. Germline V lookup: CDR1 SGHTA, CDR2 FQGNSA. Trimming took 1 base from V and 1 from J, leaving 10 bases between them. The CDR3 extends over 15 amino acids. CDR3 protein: CASSLVGSGNTEAFF. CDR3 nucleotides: TGTGCCAGCAGCTTAGTGGGTTCGGGGAACACTGAAGCTTTCTTT.

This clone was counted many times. CDR3 region: CASSRNRADPLAFF. The CDR3 DNA sequence: TGTGCCAGCAGCCGAAACAGGGCGGATCCGTTGGCTTTCTTT. V and J are TRBV14 and TRBJ1-1, with D tentatively TRBD1 (6 bases). The CDR3 is made up of 14 amino acids. V lost 4 bases and J lost 11, with 20 bases in between. CDR1 is SGHDN and CDR2 is FVKESK in the germline V gene.

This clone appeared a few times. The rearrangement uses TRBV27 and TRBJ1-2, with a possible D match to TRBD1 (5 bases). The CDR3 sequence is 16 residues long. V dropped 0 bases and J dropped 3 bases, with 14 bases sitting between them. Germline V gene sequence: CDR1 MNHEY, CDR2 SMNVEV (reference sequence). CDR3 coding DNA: TGTGCCAGCAGTTTATCCATACCTCCGGGGGACTATGGCTACACCTTC. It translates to CASSLSIPPGDYGYTF.